These 26 T cell receptor beta chains originate from one sample sequenced in a study of shared T cell receptors in the human thymus (dated by TCRdb to the early 2020s). To prepare the library, the immunoSEQ multiplex PCR assay was applied. In its TCRdb copy, this immuneACCESS table keeps in-frame sequences only and misses some clones. Where compared with another copy, unresolved V genes explain less than half of these, and the others have no known cause. The sample data list 540,000 or so clones, and roughly 74% of these were observed just once. The biggest ten clones account for about 0.013% of the sample. These data were also reused for a study on human thymus T cells.

The sequencing sample was made of thymocytes. The receptors were gathered from a boy younger than two with a congenital heart defect. Donor details come from another sample of the same person, matched by shared clones.

A few counts support this clone. This chain links TRBV6-6 with TRBJ1-2; TRBD1 matches 7 bases. The V gene end was trimmed by 7 bases and the J gene end by 5 bases; junction bases not matched to a gene: 13. CDR1 and CDR2 from the germline V gene are MNHNY and SVGAGI (reference sequence). The CDR3 is 15 amino acids. The CDR3 here is CASTATGTGKYGYTF. CDR3 DNA: TGTGCCAGCACCGCGACAGGGACGGGCAAATATGGCTACACCTTC.

With respect to this clone: Other nucleotide sequences in the sample specify the same CDR3. V and J are TRBV5-1 and TRBJ2-1; D may be TRBD1 (5 bases). The length of the CDR3 is 15 residues. Trimming took off 1 base at V and 5 bases at J, with 13 bases between the two ends. CDR1 and CDR2 from the germline V gene are SGHRS and YFSETQ. The CDR3 here is CASSLSSGIHNEQFF. Here the CDR3 DNA reads TGCGCCAGCAGCTTGTCCTCAGGGATCCACAATGAGCAGTTCTTC.

The V and J genes are TRBV9 and TRBJ2-3; perhaps TRBD2 as D (5 bases). The CDR3 has 14 amino acids. Trimming left V 2 bases short and J 2 bases short, with 9 bases between. The germline gives CDR1 SGDLS, CDR2 YYNGEE. The CDR3: CASSVGVSTDTQYF. CDR3 nucleotide sequence: TGTGCCAGCAGCGTCGGGGTTTCCACAGATACGCAGTATTTT.

The sample holds a few counts of this clone. The J gene is TRBJ2-7, the V gene TRBV18; 10 bases match TRBD2. Germline-derived CDR1 and CDR2 are KGHSH and LQKENI. The CDR3 has 16 amino acids. After removal of 3 bases from V and 2 bases from J, the junction contained 7 bases not matched to a gene. CDR3 nucleotide sequence: TGTGCCAGCTCACCGGGGGGACTAGCGAAGACCTACGAGCAGTACTTC. Translation: CASSPGGLAKTYEQYF.

The chain uses TRBV21-1 and TRBJ2-7; the table's D call TRBD2 went unverified against the DNA. TRBV21-1 is a pseudogene segment. The CDR3 extends over 23 amino acids. The CDR3: CASSPRGGLAGGGTRGSLREQYF. The CDR3 DNA sequence: TGTGCCAGCAGTCCCCGTGGGGGACTAGCGGGAGGGGGGACCAGGGGATCCCTGAGGGAGCAGTACTTC.

Remarks on this clone: Other DNA sequences in the same sample also yield this CDR3. The chain uses TRBV4-3 and TRBJ1-1; D unclear. This CDR3 region has 15 residues. The V end lost 0 bases, the J end lost 1 base, and 9 bases lay between the germline ends. CDR1 LGHNA and CDR2 YSLEER come from the germline V gene. The DNA of the CDR3 is TGCGCCAGCAGCCAAGATCGGGTAACGAACACTGAAGCTTTCTTT. It translates to CASSQDRVTNTEAFF.

The rearrangement uses TRBV5-1 and TRBJ2-1; 10 positions agree with TRBD2. CDR1 is SGHRS, CDR2 YFSETQ, per germline. There are 14 residues in the CDR3. The ends lost 4 bases at V and 8 bases at J; junction bases unmatched: 6. The CDR3 DNA follows: TGCGCCAGCAGCCGCGGGACTAGCGTTGATGAGCAGTTCTTC. It encodes CASSRGTSVDEQFF. Combining the CDR3 with reference TRBV5-1 and TRBJ2-1 gives the whole variable domain KAGVTQTPRYLIKTRGQQVTLSCSPISGHRSVSWYQQTPGQGLQFLFEYFSETQRNKGNFPGRFSGRQFSNSRSEMNVSTLELGDSALYLCASSRGTSVDEQFFGPGTRLTVL.

J is TRBJ2-1 and V is TRBV15, with D tentatively TRBD2 (5 bases). Between the trimmed V and J ends, which lost 2 bases and 9 bases, there was a span of 8 bases. Per the germline V gene, CDR1 is LNHNV and CDR2 is YYDKDF (reference sequence). This CDR3 is built from 12 residues. The CDR3: CATSRPRGEQFF. The CDR3 bases are TGTGCCACCAGCAGACCCCGGGGTGAGCAGTTCTTC.

This chain links TRBV6-6 with TRBJ2-4; D possibly corresponds to TRBD2 (5 bases). The CDR3 is 14 residues long. Per the germline V gene, CDR1 is MNHNY and CDR2 is SVGAGI (reference sequence). Trimming stripped 5 bases from V and 6 bases from J, with 14 bases between. Written as DNA, the CDR3 is TGTGCCAGCAGTGGCCGGGGAAGTGGAAACATTCAGTACTTC. This gives the protein CASSGRGSGNIQYF.

The rearrangement links TRBV7-6 to TRBJ1-2; 10 bases map to TRBD1. With V trimmed by 5 bases and J by 6 bases, 27 bases remained unmatched. Germline-derived CDR1 and CDR2 are SGHVS and FNYEAQ. This CDR3 is 21 amino acids long. CDR3 DNA: TGTGCCAGCAGCCCTCGACAGGGGGCCGTCCCTCTTCCATTTGTGTACCATGGCTACACCTTC. Translating gives CASSPRQGAVPLPFVYHGYTF.

This chain joins TRBV7-9 and TRBJ1-4; D ambiguous. CDR3 length equals 15 residues. V lost 4 bases, J lost 7 bases, and 16 bases lay in between. CDR1 is SEHNR, CDR2 FQNEAQ, per germline (reference sequence). CDR3 region: CASSSPSRWIEKLFF. The CDR3, as DNA: TGTGCCAGCAGCTCCCCGTCGAGGTGGATTGAAAAACTGTTTTTT.

V gene TRBV2 combines with J gene TRBJ2-7, with D possibly matching TRBD2 (6 bases). Per germline, CDR1 SNHLY and CDR2 FYNNEI. The V end lost 8 bases, the J end lost 2 bases, and 19 bases lay between the germline ends. This CDR3 has 15 amino acids. CDR3 bases: TGTGCCAGCCGAGCTTCTCGCGGGACCACCTACGAGCAGTACTTC. It translates to CASRASRGTTYEQYF. Supplemented by reference TRBV2 and TRBJ2-7, the full variable domain reads EPEVTQTPSHQVTQMGQEVILRCVPISNHLYFYWYRQILGQKVEFLVSFYNNEISEKSEIFDDQFSVERPDGSNFTLKIRSTKLEDSAMYFCASRASRGTTYEQYFGPGTRLTVT.

This clone appeared once. The chain joins TRBV27 to TRBJ1-2, with 12 bases matching TRBD1. The CDR3 has 16 amino acids. Germline assignment: CDR1 MNHEY and CDR2 SMNVEV (reference sequence). The V segment lost 4 bases and the J segment 3 bases; nucleotides outside the gene matches: 6. Written as DNA, the CDR3 is TGTGCCAGCAGTTCCGGGACAGGGGGCACGGACTATGGCTACACCTTC. This encodes CASSSGTGGTDYGYTF.

This clone was seen just once. The CDR3 spells CASSQNSGSGKTQYF. CDR3 in DNA: TGTGCCAGCAGCCAAAATAGCGGGAGTGGGAAGACCCAGTACTTC. The chain couples TRBV14 to TRBJ2-5, with TRBD2 identical over 9 bases. Germline V CDR1 and CDR2: SGHDN, FVKESK. Unmatched junction bases numbered 7, after V lost 2 bases and J lost 6 bases. This CDR3 has 15 amino acids.

This chain uses TRBV6-1 with TRBJ2-7, with D hard to call. V lost 1 base and J 4 bases, leaving 14 bases between the germline ends. The length of the CDR3 is 15 residues. Germline CDR1 is MNHNS and CDR2 is SASEGT. This CDR3 is CASSEDRTPSYEQYF. CDR3 DNA: TGTGCCAGCAGTGAAGATAGAACCCCATCTTACGAGCAGTACTTC.

The genes are TRBV5-1 and TRBJ2-5; 16 nucleotides match TRBD2. Germline loops: CDR1 SGHRS, CDR2 YFSETQ. With 4 bases clipped from V and 4 bases from J, the junction kept 7 bases outside the gene matches. The CDR3 runs 17 residues. In DNA form, the CDR3 reads TGCGCCAGCAGCCCGGGACTAGCGGGAGGGCGCCCAGAGACCCAGTACTTC. Translation gives CASSPGLAGGRPETQYF.

In its sample, this clone was seen a few times. The genes are TRBV2 and TRBJ2-1; unclear D gene. Germline V CDR1 and CDR2: SNHLY, FYNNEI. This CDR3 region has 12 residues. Trimming stripped 4 bases from V and 7 bases from J, with 8 bases between. The CDR3 reads CASSVVRNEQFF. The CDR3 DNA sequence: TGTGCCAGCAGTGTGGTGAGAAATGAGCAGTTCTTC. The variable domain in full, completed from reference TRBV2 and TRBJ2-1, reads EPEVTQTPSHQVTQMGQEVILRCVPISNHLYFYWYRQILGQKVEFLVSFYNNEISEKSEIFDDQFSVERPDGSNFTLKIRSTKLEDSAMYFCASSVVRNEQFFGPGTRLTVL.

The V gene is TRBV20-1, the J gene TRBJ1-2, with 7 bases matching TRBD1. With V trimmed by 5 bases and J by 12 bases, 6 bases remained unmatched. Per germline, CDR1 DFQATT and CDR2 SNEGSKA (reference sequence). The CDR3 consists of 10 residues. The CDR3: CSASQTGHTF. DNA of the CDR3: TGCAGTGCTTCCCAGACAGGGCACACCTTC.

The chain combines TRBV27 with TRBJ2-5; 9 bases are shared with TRBD2. This CDR3 is built from 17 residues. Germline-derived CDR1 and CDR2 are MNHEY and SMNVEV (reference sequence). Trimming removed 5 bases from V and 6 bases from J; junction bases left unmatched: 16. CDR3 sequence (DNA): TGTGCCAGCAGTCTCCCCTCAGTAGCGGGAGCGGGGAAGACCCAGTACTTC. As protein: CASSLPSVAGAGKTQYF.

A remark on this clone: The same CDR3 can be traced to other DNA sequences in this sample. The chain recombines TRBV4-1 with TRBJ2-1, with 10 nucleotides matching TRBD2. CDR1 is MGHRA and CDR2 is YSYEKL in the germline V gene. The CDR3 extends over 16 amino acids. V dropped 1 base and J dropped 2; count of bases not matched to a gene: 2. In nucleotides, the CDR3 is TGCGCCAGCAGCCAAGGTCTAGCGGGAGCCTACAATGAGCAGTTCTTC. Encoded protein: CASSQGLAGAYNEQFF.

The chain carries TRBV5-4 and TRBJ2-2; a weak D match, TRBD1 (6 bases). The CDR3 extends over 16 amino acids. CDR1 SGHNT and CDR2 YYREEE come from the germline V gene (reference sequence). The V and J ends lost 0 bases and 0 bases respectively, with 9 bases between them. The CDR3 here is CASSLAGQPNTGELFF. The DNA of the CDR3 is TGTGCCAGCAGCTTGGCCGGACAGCCGAACACCGGGGAGCTGTTTTTT.

The chain has TRBV28 and TRBJ2-4, with D tentatively TRBD2 (7 bases). V was cut by 5 bases and J by 1 base, with 15 bases left in between. This CDR3 has 16 amino acids. CDR1 is MDHEN, CDR2 SYDVKM, per germline. Here the CDR3 DNA reads TGTGCCAGCAGTCTCCGGGGGGCCCCGGCCAAAAACATTCAGTACTTC. Residues: CASSLRGAPAKNIQYF.

The chain carries TRBV4-3 and TRBJ1-1; tentative D call: TRBD1 (6 bases). The CDR3 consists of 14 residues. V was shortened by 1 base and J by 1 base, with 7 bases between the two germline ends. CDR1 is LGHNA and CDR2 is YSLEER in the germline V gene. The CDR3 loop reads CASSQGTANTEAFF. The CDR3 bases are TGCGCCAGCAGCCAAGGGACAGCGAACACTGAAGCTTTCTTT.

The chain links TRBV14 to TRBJ1-1, with a tentative D call TRBD1 (6 bases). Per germline, CDR1 SGHDN and CDR2 FVKESK. V shed 0 bases and J shed 0 bases, with 17 bases lying between them. CDR3 size: 18 residues. CDR3 loop: CASSQDQNGQTLNTEAFF. The CDR3, as DNA: TGTGCCAGCAGCCAAGATCAAAATGGACAGACACTGAACACTGAAGCTTTCTTT.

This rearrangement joins TRBV10-3 to TRBJ1-2; a weak D match, TRBD1 (6 bases). This CDR3 is 15 amino acids long. Germline values: CDR1 ENHRY, CDR2 SYGVKD. Deletions cut 6 bases from V and 5 bases from J, with 19 bases between. The CDR3, as DNA: TGTGCCATCAGCGCGACAGGCCTGAAACCTTATGGCTACACCTTC. Translation gives CAISATGLKPYGYTF.

The chain combines TRBV12-5 with TRBJ2-1; 16 bases agree with TRBD2. The germline gives CDR1 LGHNT, CDR2 FRNRAP. This CDR3 spans 18 amino acids. The trim removed 5 bases at V and 3 bases at J, leaving 7 bases unmatched. The CDR3 here is CASGPGTSGGAFYNEQFF. CDR3 in DNA: TGTGCTAGTGGTCCGGGGACTAGCGGGGGGGCCTTCTACAATGAGCAGTTCTTC.